The rows below give T cell receptor beta chains drawn from one sample of a study of T cells after yellow fever vaccination. MiXCR was run by TCRdb on the 5' RACE reads, yielding one entry per CDR3 protein. The sample holds 450,000 to 550,000 distinct CDR3 sequences, roughly a fifth seen once. The specimen was PBMCs, collected 15 days after the yellow fever booster vaccination. Receptors originate from a man younger than 45 who received the YFV17D yellow fever vaccine. The CDR3 runs from the conserved cysteine through the conserved F or W. D genes are given only for firm matches. Clone sizes are given selectively: once, few, many, or a class where the clone is expanded.

d_call	clone_size	v_call	j_call	cdr3_nt	cdr3_aa
.	few	TRBV5-1	TRBJ2-2	TGCGCCAGCAGCTTTGAGGGACTGAACACCGGGGAGCTGTTTTTT	CASSFEGLNTGELFF
.	.	TRBV7-8	TRBJ1-1	TGTGCCAGCAGCTTAATGGGCACTGAAGCTTTCTTT	CASSLMGTEAFF
TRBD2	.	TRBV20-1	TRBJ2-1	TGCAGTGCTCCGACTAGCAGAGCCTACAATGAGCAGTTCTTC	CSAPTSRAYNEQFF
TRBD2	few	TRBV7-8	TRBJ2-1	TGTGCCAGCAGCCCCGCCGGGACTATCACCAATGAGCAGTTCTTC	CASSPAGTITNEQFF
.	.	TRBV4-1	TRBJ1-3	TGCGCCAGCAGCCAAGACGGAGGGGCGTACCGCTCTGGAAACACCATATATTTT	CASSQDGGAYRSGNTIYF
TRBD2	.	TRBV12-3/TRBV12-4	TRBJ2-1	TGTGCCAGCATACCAGGACTAGTCTCCAATGAGCAGTTCTTC	CASIPGLVSNEQFF
.	.	TRBV10-3	TRBJ2-7	TGTGCCGGAGCCGGGCCCAGCTCCTACGAGCAGTACTTC	CAGAGPSSYEQYF
.	.	TRBV5-1	TRBJ1-1	TGCGCCAGCATCCTTCTTGGCGCGGTAGAAGCTTTCTTT	CASILLGAVEAFF
.	.	TRBV25-1	TRBJ2-7	TGTGCCAGCAGTGAATATAGGGACGAGCAGTACTTC	CASSEYRDEQYF
.	.	TRBV15	TRBJ1-1	TGTGCCACCAGCAGAGATAGGATGGGGAACACTGAAGCTTTCTTT	CATSRDRMGNTEAFF
TRBD1	few	TRBV9	TRBJ2-7	TGTGCCAGCAGCGTCCGGGACAGACCCTACGAGCAGTACTTC	CASSVRDRPYEQYF
TRBD1	few	TRBV12-3/TRBV12-4	TRBJ1-1	TGTGCCAGCCAGGGGGCGAGGGTAGCTTTCTTT	CASQGARVAFF
.	few	TRBV10-3	TRBJ2-1	TGTGCCATCCTATCGAGTTCCGGGGGCTCCTACAATGAGCAGTTCTTC	CAILSSSGGSYNEQFF
TRBD2	few	TRBV7-3	TRBJ2-7	TGTGCCAGCAGCTTAAATGCGAGACTAGCGCGCGATACCTACGAGCAGTACTTC	CASSLNARLARDTYEQYF
TRBD2	few	TRBV27	TRBJ2-5	TGTGCCAGCAGAAAGGGACTAGCGACACAAGAGACCCAGTACTTC	CASRKGLATQETQYF
.	.	TRBV29-1	TRBJ2-6	TGCAGCGTTGCTCCCGGGGTCTCTGGGGCCAACGTCCTGACTTTC	CSVAPGVSGANVLTF
TRBD1	.	TRBV20-1	TRBJ1-5	TGCAGTGCTTCCAGGGGGGCCAGCAATCAGCCCCAGCATTTT	CSASRGASNQPQHF
.	.	TRBV5-4	TRBJ2-5	TGTGCCAGCAGCCGGGGGAACCATGAAGAGACCCAGTACTTC	CASSRGNHEETQYF
TRBD2	.	TRBV4-3	TRBJ2-3	TGCGCCAGCAGCCAAGGGGCTAGCGGGAGGCCTACGCAGTATTTT	CASSQGASGRPTQYF
.	.	TRBV6-2/TRBV6-3	TRBJ2-3	TGTGCCAGCAGCTCCTTTAAGGGGGATACGCAGTATTTT	CASSSFKGDTQYF
.	.	TRBV7-9	TRBJ1-2	TGTGCCAGCAGCTTAGGGTCGTACTATGGCTACACCTTC	CASSLGSYYGYTF
.	few	TRBV7-2	TRBJ2-7	TGTGCCAGCAGCTTTACGAGAGGGATTATCGACGAGCAGTACTTC	CASSFTRGIIDEQYF
TRBD2	.	TRBV5-1	TRBJ2-7	TGCGCCAGCAGCTTGACTACTAGCGGGATTGAGCAGTACTTC	CASSLTTSGIEQYF
.	.	TRBV19	TRBJ1-2	TGTGCCAGTAGTACAGTGTTGGGCTATGGCTACACCTTC	CASSTVLGYGYTF
TRBD2	few	TRBV7-2	TRBJ2-1	TGTGCCAGCAGACTCGACCCGACTAGCCATGAGCAGTTCTTC	CASRLDPTSHEQFF
.	.	TRBV29-1	TRBJ2-1	TGCAGCGTGCTGACTCTTTACAATGAGCAGTTCTTC	CSVLTLYNEQFF
TRBD1	few	TRBV5-1	TRBJ1-1	TGCGCCAGCAGCCACACGACAGGGTTTATGAACACTGAAGCTTTCTTT	CASSHTTGFMNTEAFF
.	.	TRBV20-1	TRBJ2-1	TGCAGTGCTAGAGATCCATTCCTCGCTGAGCAGTTCTTC	CSARDPFLAEQFF
.	.	TRBV7-2	TRBJ2-7	TGTGCCAGCAGCTTCTCGGGAGTCTCCTACGAGCAGTACTTC	CASSFSGVSYEQYF
.	few	TRBV27	TRBJ2-1	TGTGCCAGCAGCTTTCGGACACAGGCTTCCTACAATGAGCAGTTCTTC	CASSFRTQASYNEQFF
TRBD2	few	TRBV19	TRBJ2-1	TGTGCCAGTAGTATAGGCCCGGGACTAGCAGATAATGAGCAGTTCTTC	CASSIGPGLADNEQFF
TRBD2	.	TRBV28	TRBJ2-3	TGTGCCAGCAGTTTCTCTGCGGGGGGCACAGATACGCAGTATTTT	CASSFSAGGTDTQYF
.	.	TRBV3-1	TRBJ2-5	TGTGCCAGCAGCCACTTAGGGAACCAAGAGACCCAGTACTTC	CASSHLGNQETQYF
.	once	TRBV19	TRBJ2-5	TGTGCCAGTAGTATAGATTTTGCGATCGAGACCCAGTACTTC	CASSIDFAIETQYF
TRBD1	few	TRBV10-3	TRBJ1-2	TGTGCCACCCGCGGACAGGGGATTTTGAATGGCTACACCTTC	CATRGQGILNGYTF
TRBD2	.	TRBV20-1	TRBJ2-2	TGCAGTGCTAGTCTCGGACTAGCTATGACCGGGGAGCTGTTTTTT	CSASLGLAMTGELFF
.	.	TRBV4-3	TRBJ2-1	TGCGCCAGCAGCCAAGATCCTTTGAATCTGTTTGGGAATGAGCAGTTCTTC	CASSQDPLNLFGNEQFF
TRBD1	.	TRBV20-1	TRBJ2-2	TGCAGTGCTAGAGAAAATACAGGGGCCGCGAACACCGGGGAGCTGTTTTTT	CSARENTGAANTGELFF
TRBD1	once	TRBV18	TRBJ1-1	TGTGCCAGCTCACCCCGGGACAGGGTGAGCGCTGAAGCTTTCTTT	CASSPRDRVSAEAFF